A selection of T cell receptor beta chains follows, all from one sample in a study of blood T cell repertoires in COVID-19. Clones were read by immunoSEQ multiplex PCR, and TCRdb kept only the in-frame ones, dropping some. The repertoire consists of 100,000 to 130,000 clones, with 75% to 95% occurring once and the leading ten covering under 1.5%. Sequenced: peripheral blood. The receptors were gathered from a woman in her twenties or thirties with acute or convalescent COVID-19. Each CDR3 is given with its conserved first and last residue. The D gene is left open where the match is weak. Only some rows state a clone size, as once, few, many or a class for expanded clones.

J | D | V | size | DNA | CDR3
TRBJ2-1 | TRBD2 | TRBV7-9 | NA | TGTGCCAGCAGCTCAGCCGTCGCGGGGGGATCCTACAATGAGCAGTTCTTC | CASSSAVAGGSYNEQFF
TRBJ1-5 | TRBD1 | TRBV5-4 | NA | TGTGCCAGCAGCGGGGGACAGGGAGGCAATCAGCCCCAGCATTTT | CASSGGQGGNQPQHF
TRBJ1-1 | NA | TRBV28 | NA | TGTGCCAGCAGTTTAGAGACAGCCACCACTGAAGCTTTCTTT | CASSLETATTEAFF
TRBJ2-2 | NA | TRBV7-9 | NA | TGTGCCAGCAGCTTTGGGGCAACCGGGGAGCTGTTTTTT | CASSFGATGELFF
TRBJ2-1 | NA | TRBV10-1 | NA | TGCGCCAGCAGTGAGCGCGGAGAGCAGTTCTTC | CASSERGEQFF
TRBJ1-2 | TRBD1 | TRBV27 | NA | TGTGCCAGCAGTTTCGGGACAGGGGGACGCGCTAACTATGGCTACACCTTC | CASSFGTGGRANYGYTF
TRBJ2-3 | TRBD2 | TRBV24-1 | NA | TGTGCCACCAGCGGGAGGTTTGGCACAGATACGCAGTATTTT | CATSGRFGTDTQYF
TRBJ1-4 | TRBD1 | TRBV11-2 | NA | TGTGCCAGCAGCTTAGGACAGGGGGTTGAAAAACTGTTTTTT | CASSLGQGVEKLFF
TRBJ1-1 | TRBD1 | TRBV4-3 | NA | TGCGCCAGCAGCCGTAACAGGGGCAGTGAAGCTTTCTTT | CASSRNRGSEAFF
TRBJ2-1 | TRBD2 | TRBV18 | NA | TGTGCCAACACACTAGCGGGAGGCGACAATGAGCAGTTCTTC | CANTLAGGDNEQFF
TRBJ2-2 | NA | TRBV5-4 | NA | TGTGCCAGCAGCTTGTCTGCCGAGGGAACCCGGGAGCTGTTTTTT | CASSLSAEGTRELFF
TRBJ1-1 | NA | TRBV7-9 | NA | TGTGCCAGCAGCTTACCCGGGGAGGGGACTGAAGCTTTCTTT | CASSLPGEGTEAFF
TRBJ2-7 | NA | TRBV3-1/TRBV3-2 | NA | TGTGCCAGCAGCCAAGATATGAGGGTGCAGTACTTC | CASSQDMRVQYF
TRBJ2-2 | TRBD1 | TRBV19 | once | TGTGCCAGTAGTATCGACAGGGTAACCGGGGAGCTGTTTTTT | CASSIDRVTGELFF
TRBJ2-3 | TRBD2 | TRBV5-5 | NA | TGTGCCAGCATTTGGACTAGCGGCTACACAGATACGCAGTATTTT | CASIWTSGYTDTQYF
TRBJ2-2 | TRBD2 | TRBV7-3 | NA | TGTGCCAGCAGCCGCGGGGGATGGGGCGCTAGCGGGAGGCGGGAGCTGTTTTTT | CASSRGGWGASGRRELFF
TRBJ1-5 | TRBD1 | TRBV4-2 | NA | TGTGCCAGCAGCCAGGGGGCCCAGGGGGCTGGGAATCAGCCCCAGCATTTT | CASSQGAQGAGNQPQHF
TRBJ1-3 | NA | TRBV6-5 | NA | TGTGCCAGCAGCCGAAACGGTGGAAACACCATATATTTT | CASSRNGGNTIYF
TRBJ1-6 | NA | TRBV30 | NA | TGTGCCTTCACTTCACAGGGATTTGATTCACCCCTCCACTTT | CAFTSQGFDSPLHF
TRBJ1-5 | TRBD1 | TRBV7-2 | NA | TGTGCCAGCAGCTTTAGACAGGGGGGCAATCAGCCCCAGCATTTT | CASSFRQGGNQPQHF
TRBJ2-6 | TRBD1 | TRBV19 | NA | TGTGCCAGTAGAACCCAGACAGGGGAGTGGTCCAACGTCCTGACTTTC | CASRTQTGEWSNVLTF
TRBJ1-1 | TRBD1 | TRBV7-2 | NA | TGTGCCAGCAGCTTAAGTAGGGGGCCCGGCACTGAAGCTTTCTTT | CASSLSRGPGTEAFF
TRBJ1-4 | NA | TRBV7-9 | NA | TGTGCCAGCAGCTCCCCGGTAAATGAAAAACTGTTTTTT | CASSSPVNEKLFF
TRBJ2-7 | TRBD1 | TRBV20-1 | NA | TGCAGTGCTAGTCTCAGGGGGCGTTTGGACGAGCAGTACTTC | CSASLRGRLDEQYF
TRBJ2-5 | TRBD1 | TRBV2 | NA | TGTGCCAGCGGGCAGAGGGCAGGGGGAGAGACCCAGTACTTC | CASGQRAGGETQYF
TRBJ1-6 | NA | TRBV6-2/TRBV6-3 | NA | TGTGCCAGCAGTTTATCGACCGGGAGAGGTAATTCACCCCTCCACTTT | CASSLSTGRGNSPLHF
TRBJ2-1 | NA | TRBV10-3 | NA | TGTGCCATCAGTGAGAGAGACGGGGACAATGAGCAGTTCTTC | CAISERDGDNEQFF
TRBJ1-3 | NA | TRBV9 | NA | TGTGCCAGCAGCGTAGAGGCGGGGGAAGGAAACACCATATATTTT | CASSVEAGEGNTIYF
TRBJ1-2 | NA | TRBV15 | NA | TGTGCCACCAGCAGAAATCGACAAGACTATGGCTACACCTTC | CATSRNRQDYGYTF
TRBJ2-1 | NA | TRBV11-2 | NA | TGTGCCAGCAGCTTAGGAGTCCCTGGGTCGGGGGAGCAGTTCTTC | CASSLGVPGSGEQFF
TRBJ1-1 | TRBD1 | TRBV15 | NA | TGTGCCACCAGCAGAAAGGGACAGGGAAACACTGAAGCTTTCTTT | CATSRKGQGNTEAFF
TRBJ1-4 | TRBD1 | TRBV9 | NA | TGTGCCAGCAGCGTATTTACAGGGGGTGTTAATGAAAAACTGTTTTTT | CASSVFTGGVNEKLFF
TRBJ1-4 | NA | TRBV5-8 | NA | TGTGCCAGCAGCCGAAGACTTGAAAAACTGTTTTTT | CASSRRLEKLFF
TRBJ1-2 | TRBD1 | TRBV28 | NA | TGTGCCAGCAGGAACCCGGGACAGGGGATCGGCCCGTATGGCTACACCTTC | CASRNPGQGIGPYGYTF
TRBJ1-5 | TRBD1 | TRBV19 | NA | TGTGCCAGTAGTATCAGGACAGGGAGCCAGCCCCAGCATTTT | CASSIRTGSQPQHF
TRBJ1-5 | NA | TRBV29-1 | few | TGCAGCGCCGGGGGGGGCCCGAGCAATCAGCCCCAGCATTTT | CSAGGGPSNQPQHF
TRBJ1-2 | NA | TRBV11-3 | NA | TGTGCCAGCAGCCCCGACAACAACTATGGCTACACCTTC | CASSPDNNYGYTF
TRBJ2-1 | NA | TRBV28 | NA | TGTGCCAGCAGTTTAGAAGCAGGCGCCTACAATGAGCAGTTCTTC | CASSLEAGAYNEQFF
TRBJ1-2 | NA | TRBV15 | once | TGTGCCACCAGCGGCGGATCGACAGTAAACTATGGCTACACCTTC | CATSGGSTVNYGYTF
TRBJ1-1 | TRBD1 | TRBV28 | NA | TGTGCCAGCAGCGCACTAATAGGGGGCTCTAACACTGAAGCTTTCTTT | CASSALIGGSNTEAFF
TRBJ2-2 | NA | TRBV27 | NA | TGTGCCAGCAGTTCCACAGCGGTCACCGGGGAGCTGTTTTTT | CASSSTAVTGELFF
TRBJ2-7 | NA | TRBV5-4 | NA | TGTGCCAGCAGCCGGGACCAGGGGTTCGGGCAGTACTTC | CASSRDQGFGQYF
TRBJ2-1 | TRBD2 | TRBV29-1 | NA | TGCAGCGTTGTGACCGGGACTAGCGGAAACAATGAGCAGTTCTTC | CSVVTGTSGNNEQFF
TRBJ1-1 | NA | TRBV28 | NA | TGTGCCAGCAGTCGCCTACAGGGGAACACTGAAGCTTTCTTT | CASSRLQGNTEAFF
TRBJ2-6 | NA | TRBV3-1/TRBV3-2 | once | TGTGCCAGCAGCCAGGGGGGAGCTGGGGCCAACGTCCTGACTTTC | CASSQGGAGANVLTF
TRBJ2-1 | TRBD2 | TRBV6-5 | NA | TGTGCCAGCAGACGAAGCGGGGGGGGATACAATGAGCAGTTCTTC | CASRRSGGGYNEQFF
TRBJ2-7 | TRBD1 | TRBV6-2/TRBV6-3 | NA | TGTGCCAGCAGTCCAGGGGGAAGCTACGAGCAGTACTTC | CASSPGGSYEQYF
TRBJ2-2 | TRBD1 | TRBV10-3 | few | TGTGCCACAACGGGACAGGGTAACACCGGGGAGCTGTTTTTT | CATTGQGNTGELFF
TRBJ2-5 | TRBD2 | TRBV7-2 | NA | TGTGCCAGCAGCTCCTCTCTAGCGGGGGGGAAAGAGACCCAGTACTTC | CASSSSLAGGKETQYF